These 5 T cell receptor beta chains originate from one sample sequenced in a study of blood T cell repertoires in COVID-19. Method: immunoSEQ multiplex PCR; TCRdb's copy keeps in-frame clones and lacks some. The table shows approximately 150,000 clones, with approximately 87% occurring only once. Sample: PBMCs or T cells enriched from blood (not recorded which). Receptors originate from a man aged 45-60 years in a cohort exposed to, infected with or recovered from COVID-19 (not recorded which).

This chain links TRBV9 with TRBJ1-2; tentatively, D is TRBD1 (6 bases). The CDR3 is 12 residues long. Germline assignment: CDR1 SGDLS and CDR2 YYNGEE. V lost 4 bases to trimming and J lost 7 bases, with 11 bases between them. The DNA of the CDR3 is TGTGCCAGCAGCTCAGGGGCCTTTGGCTACACCTTC. This gives the protein CASSSGAFGYTF.

CDR3 DNA: TGTGCCAGCAGCTTCCGACTAGCGGCCCTCTACAATGAGCAGTTCTTC. Its translation is CASSFRLAALYNEQFF. The chain carries TRBV7-9 and TRBJ2-1; TRBD2 matches 9 bases. V gave up 3 bases and J gave up 3 bases; unmatched junction bases: 6. Germline-derived CDR1 and CDR2 are SEHNR and FQNEAQ (reference sequence). The CDR3 covers 16 residues.

The gene calls are TRBV6-1 and TRBJ1-2; TRBD1 matches at 11 bases. V shed 2 bases, J shed 6 bases, and the junction held 2 bases outside the gene matches. CDR1 is MNHNS and CDR2 is SASEGT in the germline V gene. The CDR3 spans 14 residues. The CDR3 reads CASSERGQGDGYTF. The DNA for the CDR3 is TGTGCCAGCAGTGAAAGGGGACAGGGGGATGGCTACACCTTC.

The V gene is TRBV10-2, the J gene TRBJ2-5; 11 positions match TRBD1. The CDR3 totals 15 residues. Germline V CDR1 and CDR2: WSHSY, SAAADI. J was trimmed by 5 bases and V by 5 bases; bases with no gene match: 7. CDR3 sequence: CASSPGTGGGETQYF. Here the CDR3 DNA reads TGCGCCAGCAGTCCCGGGACAGGGGGAGGGGAGACCCAGTACTTC.

The chain couples TRBV10-3 to TRBJ1-2; no clear D gene. Looked up from germline, CDR1 is ENHRY and CDR2 is SYGVKD. The CDR3 sequence is 14 residues long. Trimming removed 3 bases at V and 0 bases at J, with 8 bases between. CDR3 bases: TGTGCCATCAGTGAAACGGTGTCTAACTATGGCTACACCTTC. Encoded protein: CAISETVSNYGYTF.